This T cell receptor beta chain was obtained from a study of control samples from healthy donors and cancer patients. The germline CDR1 and CDR2 sequences are SGHRS and YFSETQ. CDR3 size: 14 residues. J was trimmed by 5 bases and V by 3 bases; bases with no gene match: 7. Libraries were prepared by immunoSEQ multiplex PCR; TCRdb keeps only in-frame clonotypes and omits some of them. The sample carries 200,000 or so clones, about nine tenths recorded once. The source material was blood. The sequence derives from a man younger than 45 in good health. J is TRBJ1-2 and V is TRBV5-1, with 7 bases matching TRBD1. CDR3 nucleotide sequence: TGCGCCAGCAGCTCCCGACAGGGAGGATATGGCTACACCTTC. Translation: CASSSRQGGYGYTF.